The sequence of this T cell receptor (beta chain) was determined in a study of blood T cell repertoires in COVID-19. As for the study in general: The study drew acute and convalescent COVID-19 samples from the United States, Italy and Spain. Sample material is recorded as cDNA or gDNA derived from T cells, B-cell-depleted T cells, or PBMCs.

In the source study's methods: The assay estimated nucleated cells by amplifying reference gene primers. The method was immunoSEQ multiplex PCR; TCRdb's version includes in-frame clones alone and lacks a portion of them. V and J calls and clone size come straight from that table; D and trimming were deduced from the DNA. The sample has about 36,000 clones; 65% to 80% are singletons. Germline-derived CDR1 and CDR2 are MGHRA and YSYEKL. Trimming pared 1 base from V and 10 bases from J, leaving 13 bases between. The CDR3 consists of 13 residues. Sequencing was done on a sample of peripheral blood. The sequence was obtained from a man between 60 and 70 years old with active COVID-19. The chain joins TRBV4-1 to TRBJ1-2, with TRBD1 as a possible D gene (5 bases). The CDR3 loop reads CASSQAIGRDYTF. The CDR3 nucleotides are TGCGCCAGCAGCCAAGCAATAGGCAGGGACTACACCTTC.